Listed here is a single T cell receptor beta chain. This CDR3 has 14 residues. V lost 4 bases and J 4 bases, leaving 13 bases between the germline ends. CDR1 and CDR2 from the germline V gene are SGDLS and YYNGEE. This sample is drawn from a study of blood T cell repertoires in COVID-19. Study at large: Spain, Italy and the United States supplied samples that represented acute and convalescent COVID-19. Sample material is recorded as cDNA or gDNA derived from T cells, B-cell-depleted T cells, or PBMCs.

In the original workflow: The authors estimated nucleated cell counts from reference gene primer amplification. Here immunoSEQ multiplex PCR was the method, and the copy in TCRdb shows in-frame clones only, minus some. Clone size and the V and J calls come from that table; the DNA yielded D and trimming. The table includes fewer than 250,000 clones, about nine tenths detected once. The receptor was derived from a man aged 30-40 years with acute or convalescent COVID-19. The sample comprised peripheral blood. The chain is built from TRBV9 and TRBJ2-3; no firm D call. The CDR3 loop reads CASSSHVRADTQYF. CDR3 bases: TGTGCCAGCAGCAGCCACGTCCGGGCAGATACGCAGTATTTT.